A selection of T cell receptor beta chains follows, all from one sample in a study of CD4+ T cells in melanoma. This table comes from immunoSEQ multiplex PCR, and its TCRdb copy is limited to in-frame clones, with some not included. The sample contains around 130,000 clones, about 93% of which appear only once. The receptors shown here come from a human donor with melanoma. The CDR3 runs from the conserved cysteine through the conserved F or W. The D gene is left open where the match is weak. Clone sizes are given selectively: once, few, many, or a class where the clone is expanded.

V	size	D	J	CDR3	DNA
TRBV5-4	NA	TRBD2	TRBJ2-1	CASSSSGGAVNEQFF	TGTGCCAGCTCCTCTAGCGGGGGGGCCGTGAATGAGCAGTTCTTC
TRBV5-4	NA	TRBD2	TRBJ2-2	CASRRGLANTGELFF	TGTGCCAGCAGACGGGGACTAGCGAATACCGGGGAGCTGTTTTTT
TRBV5-1	NA	TRBD1	TRBJ2-3	CASSAGQGTDTQYF	TGCGCCAGCAGCGCGGGACAGGGCACAGATACGCAGTATTTT
TRBV7-3	NA	NA	TRBJ2-1	CASSSFGSSSYNEQFF	TGTGCCAGCAGCTCCTTCGGGTCCAGCTCCTACAATGAGCAGTTCTTC
TRBV5-5	once	NA	TRBJ1-2	CASSWDGGSYGYTF	TGTGCCAGCAGTTGGGACGGAGGATCCTATGGCTACACCTTC
TRBV4-1	NA	NA	TRBJ2-7	CASSPGRSEQYF	TGCGCCAGCAGCCCTGGGCGGAGCGAGCAGTACTTC
TRBV7-3	NA	NA	TRBJ2-1	CASSLGLTYNEQFF	TGTGCCAGCAGCTTAGGGCTCACCTACAATGAGCAGTTCTTC
TRBV6-1	NA	TRBD2	TRBJ2-7	CASIEGGTPPYEQYF	TGTGCCAGCATCGAGGGAGGGACGCCCCCCTACGAGCAGTACTTC
TRBV7-2	NA	NA	TRBJ1-2	CASSLAPRFGYTF	TGTGCCAGCAGCTTAGCTCCCAGGTTTGGCTACACCTTC
TRBV7-8	NA	NA	TRBJ1-5	CASSLARTPDSNQPQHF	TGTGCCAGCAGCTTAGCGAGGACCCCCGATAGCAATCAGCCCCAGCATTTT
TRBV6-5	NA	NA	TRBJ1-4	CASSYTANEKLFF	TGTGCCAGCAGTTACACAGCAAATGAAAAACTGTTTTTT
TRBV5-3	NA	TRBD2	TRBJ2-3	CARSLVFASGGGTDTQYF	TGTGCCAGAAGCTTGGTTTTTGCTAGCGGCGGAGGGACAGATACGCAGTATTTT
TRBV5-4	NA	NA	TRBJ2-5	CASSLARAHQETQYF	TGTGCCAGCAGCCTTGCTAGGGCCCACCAAGAGACCCAGTACTTC
TRBV7-9	NA	NA	TRBJ2-7	CASSLAPATAAYEQYF	TGTGCCAGCAGCTTAGCGCCAGCGACGGCCGCCTACGAGCAGTACTTC
TRBV18	once	TRBD1	TRBJ2-2	CASSLIQGADTGELFF	TGTGCCAGCTCACTTATACAGGGGGCAGACACCGGGGAGCTGTTTTTT
TRBV7-2	NA	NA	TRBJ1-1	CASSLGGGRTEAFF	TGTGCCAGCAGCTTAGGGGGGGGTAGGACTGAAGCTTTCTTT
TRBV7-8	NA	NA	TRBJ2-3	CASVKYMDTDTQYF	TGTGCCAGCGTAAAATACATGGACACAGATACGCAGTATTTT
TRBV30	NA	NA	TRBJ1-3	CAGHKLSGNTIYF	TGTGCCGGACATAAACTCTCTGGAAACACCATATATTTT
TRBV11-3	NA	NA	TRBJ2-5	CASSRDNQRQETQYF	TGTGCCAGCAGCCGGGACAACCAACGCCAAGAGACCCAGTACTTC
TRBV7-8	NA	TRBD2	TRBJ2-2	CASSPGGARGTGELFF	TGTGCCAGCAGCCCCGGGGGGGCCCGGGGAACCGGGGAGCTGTTTTTT
TRBV25-1	NA	TRBD1	TRBJ1-2	CASQSGQGHGYTF	TGTGCCAGTCAATCGGGACAGGGGCATGGCTACACCTTC
TRBV11-2	NA	TRBD1	TRBJ2-7	CASSFGTDYEQYF	TGTGCCAGCAGCTTCGGGACAGACTACGAGCAGTACTTC
TRBV29-1	NA	TRBD1	TRBJ2-7	CSVEGGPIGQDYEQYF	TGCAGCGTTGAAGGGGGGCCGATAGGACAGGACTACGAGCAGTACTTC
TRBV19	NA	TRBD2	TRBJ2-1	CASSIGGSGGLEQFF	TGTGCCAGTAGTATAGGGGGCAGCGGGGGGCTTGAGCAGTTCTTC
TRBV6-5	NA	NA	TRBJ1-1	CASTPQLNTEAFF	TGTGCCAGCACCCCACAGTTGAACACTGAAGCTTTCTTT
TRBV11-2	NA	NA	TRBJ1-2	CASSLDLPHGVQAYGYTF	TGTGCCAGCAGCTTAGACCTCCCCCACGGGGTGCAAGCCTATGGCTACACCTTC
TRBV5-1	NA	TRBD1	TRBJ1-1	CASSRDRPDAEAFF	TGCGCCAGCAGTAGGGACAGGCCCGACGCTGAAGCTTTCTTT
TRBV6-6	NA	TRBD1	TRBJ1-1	CASSDRGHTEAFF	TGTGCCAGCAGTGACAGGGGGCACACTGAAGCTTTCTTT
TRBV7-9	NA	TRBD1	TRBJ2-7	CASTAGTGISEQYF	TGTGCCTCAACCGCCGGGACAGGGATTTCCGAGCAGTACTTC
TRBV30	once	NA	TRBJ2-5	CAWSPTGRAKQETQYF	TGTGCCTGGAGTCCGACCGGGCGGGCGAAACAAGAGACCCAGTACTTC
TRBV30	NA	NA	TRBJ2-3	CAWRSFEGTDTQYF	TGTGCCTGGAGAAGTTTTGAGGGCACAGATACGCAGTATTTT
TRBV29-1	once	TRBD1	TRBJ2-7	CSVSAGTGVYEQYF	TGCAGCGTTTCCGCCGGGACAGGGGTCTACGAGCAGTACTTC
TRBV9	NA	TRBD2	TRBJ2-1	CASSVATSGGTHEQFF	TGTGCCAGCAGCGTAGCGACTAGCGGGGGGACCCACGAGCAGTTCTTC
TRBV7-2	NA	NA	TRBJ2-2	CASSRNAPGNTGELFF	TGTGCCAGCAGCCGCAATGCTCCCGGGAACACCGGGGAGCTGTTTTTT
TRBV6-1	NA	NA	TRBJ1-1	CASSEGVVNTEAFF	TGTGCCAGCAGTGAAGGGGTTGTGAACACTGAAGCTTTCTTT
TRBV6-4	NA	NA	TRBJ1-1	CASSPGPLANTEAFF	TGTGCCAGCAGTCCGGGGCCCCTTGCAAACACTGAAGCTTTCTTT
TRBV20-1	NA	NA	TRBJ1-4	CSATRSEKLFF	TGCAGTGCTACCCGCAGTGAAAAACTGTTTTTT
TRBV27	NA	NA	TRBJ1-5	CASSLGKGNQPQHF	TGTGCCAGCAGTTTAGGGAAGGGGAATCAGCCCCAGCATTTT
TRBV25-1	NA	NA	TRBJ2-7	CASSDNRASYEQYF	TGTGCCAGCAGTGATAACAGGGCCTCCTACGAGCAGTACTTC
TRBV27	NA	TRBD1	TRBJ1-2	CASSPPHRGGYDGYTF	TGTGCCAGCAGTCCACCCCACAGGGGCGGTTATGATGGCTACACCTTC
TRBV9	NA	NA	TRBJ1-6	CASSSAGAPALHF	TGTGCCAGCAGCTCCGCCGGGGCGCCAGCCCTCCACTTT